Presented here are 9 T cell receptor beta chains from one specimen sequenced in a study of tumor and adjacent non-tumor tissue in lung cancer. TCRbeta libraries were built with three rounds of nested PCR, modified from ARM-PCR. TCRdb re-called the multiplex PCR reads with MiXCR, one entry per CDR3 protein. The sample lists tens of thousands of distinct CDR3 sequences, over 80% occurring once. The template was RNA from unsorted bulk tissue. Source material: lung tumor tissue. These TCRs come from a woman aged 45-59 years with non-small cell lung cancer.

This clonotype is a singleton in its sample. The V call is TRBV29-1, the J call TRBJ1-3; D unresolved. The CDR3 consists of 13 residues. Germline assignment: CDR1 SQVTM and CDR2 ANQGSEA. Trimming stripped 4 bases from V and 2 bases from J, with 9 bases between. The CDR3 nucleotides read TGCAGCGTTGCTAGAGGCACTGGAAACACCATATATTTT. Amino acid sequence: CSVARGTGNTIYF.

Comment on this clonotype: At one boundary the junction diverges from the germline segment, which might be a read error. This chain links TRBV4-2 with TRBJ2-7; TRBD2 aligns across 8 bases. The CDR3 consists of 14 residues. In germline, CDR1 is LGHNA, CDR2 YNFKEQ. CDR3 sequence (DNA): TGTGTCAGCAGCGGGGGTGCGGGGACCCATGAGCATTACTTC. Translating gives CVSSGGAGTHEHYF.

A remark on this clonotype: Given the absence of the conserved phenylalanine or tryptophan at the CDR3 end, a read error is likely. The DNA is omitted, as the CDR3 cannot be located on it reliably, and the CDR3 follows TCRdb's listing. The V and J genes are TRBV5-5 and TRBJ1-1; whether TRBD1, the table's D call, matches the DNA was not checked. The CDR3 is 14 amino acids long, termini counted. The V gene's germline CDR1 is SGHKS and CDR2 YYEKEE (reference sequence). CDR3 loop: CASSGRDRGADALY.

Worth noting for this clonotype: A read error may account for a junction end that differs from germline. The chain is built from TRBV14 and TRBJ1-3; D is unclear. Germline V CDR1 and CDR2: SGHDN, FVKESK. This CDR3 has 17 residues. CDR3 sequence reads: CASSQDHLGLSGKTIYF. In nucleotides, the CDR3 is TGTGCCAGCAGCCAAGATCACCTGGGTTTGTCTGGAAAAACCATATATTTT. The whole variable domain, filled in from reference TRBV14 and TRBJ1-3, reads EAGVTQFPSHSVIEKGQTVTLRCDPISGHDNLYWYRRVMGKEIKFLLHFVKESKQDESGMPNNRFLAERTGGTYSTLKVQPAELEDSGVYFCASSQDHLGLSGKTIYFGEGSWLTVV.

As to this clonotype: One end of the junction varies from germline; a read error may be responsible. This chain joins TRBV29-1 and TRBJ2-1, with a weak D call TRBD1 (5 bases). Germline V gene sequence: CDR1 SQVTM, CDR2 ANQGSEA. CDR3 length: 13 amino acids. CDR3 region: CSVEDTQNNEQFF. Written as DNA, the CDR3 is TGCAGCGTTGAGGACACGCAGAACAATGAGCAGTTTTTC.

The count of this clonotype is one. The junction departs from germline at one end; a sequencing error may be responsible. V usage is TRBV11-2 and J usage is TRBJ2-1; 7 bases line up with TRBD2. This CDR3 is 12 amino acids long. Germline CDR1 and CDR2: SGHAT and FQNNGV. The CDR3 DNA reads as TGTGTCAGCATGGGACTACTTGACGAGCACTTCTTC. This gives the protein CVSMGLLDEHFF.

In its sample, this clonotype ranks as medium-sized. The CDR3 coding sequence is TGTGCCAGCAGTTACTCGACTAGCCAGCCCGGGGAGCTGTTTTTT. It codes for CASSYSTSQPGELFF. The V gene is TRBV6-5, the J gene TRBJ2-2, with TRBD2 identical over 7 bases. Per germline, CDR1 MNHEY and CDR2 SVGAGI. The CDR3 has 15 amino acids. Losses at the gene ends were 0 bases for V and 6 bases for J; bases not matched to a gene: 4.

With regard to this clonotype: Mismatch with germline at one junction end may stem from a read error. The chain has TRBV28 and TRBJ2-1, with 9 bases fitting TRBD2. CDR3 size: 14 residues. The germline V gene has CDR1 MDHEN and CDR2 SYDVKM. In nucleotides, the CDR3 is TGTGCTAGCATTCTAACTAGCGGGTACAATGAGCAGTCCTTC. This codes for CASILTSGYNEQSF.

Details on this clonotype: The junction and the germline gene differ at one end; a read error may be behind it. The gene calls are TRBV11-2 and TRBJ2-1; D is unresolved. Germline V gene sequence: CDR1 SGHAT, CDR2 FQNNGV. The CDR3 covers 15 residues. CDR3 nucleotides: TGTGCCAGCAGCTTAGAACCTAGTTCCTACAATAAGCAGTTTTTC. It translates to CASSLEPSSYNKQFF.